These 3 T cell receptor delta chains were all obtained from the same sample, sequenced in a study of Vδ1+ human thymocytes. Findings of the study overall: In the thymus, TRG and TRD repertoires looked highly polyclonal with Gaussian CDR3 lengths.

For these receptors, no antigen is known. Sequences come from RNA converted to cDNA by reverse transcription. Multiplex PCR used pooled V-gene forward primers and a constant-region reverse primer to amplify CDR3s. TCRdb reprocessed the multiplex PCR reads through CATT. The table shows 70,000 or so delta-chain clones, with approximately 30% occurring only once. The source material was Vdelta1+ gamma-delta thymocytes from the thymus. Subset meaning: FACS-sorted CD3+ TCRalphabeta- TCRVdelta1+ TCRVdelta2- thymocytes. The receptor source for this set is a boy in the first two years of life who had congenital heart surgery.

The J gene is TRDJ1, the V gene TRDV1; 7 bases match TRDD3. Per the germline V gene, CDR1 is TSWWSYY and CDR2 is QGS. CDR3 length: 24 residues. The ends lost 1 base at V and 1 base at J; junction bases unmatched: 30. The chain's CDR3 is CALGEQRPAGGLKVMWGCTDKLIF. CDR3 coding DNA: TGTGCTCTTGGGGAACAGAGACCGGCCGGGGGATTGAAGGTTATGTGGGGTTGCACCGATAAACTCATCTTT.

This clone was seen only once. The genes are TRDV1 and TRDJ1; TRDD3 matches 11 bases. CDR1 and CDR2 from the germline V gene are TSWWSYY and QGS. V trimming: 5 bases; J trimming: 3 bases; junction bases outside the gene matches: 38. This CDR3 comprises 26 residues. The CDR3 protein is CALGNSVFLPLVLGDNFGGSADKLIF. As DNA, the CDR3 is TGTGCTCTTGGGAACAGTGTCTTCCTACCCCTCGTACTGGGGGATAATTTCGGTGGTTCGGCCGATAAACTCATCTTT.

The J gene is TRDJ1, the V gene TRDV1; D gene uncertain. Germline V gene data show CDR1 as TSWWSYY and CDR2 as QGS. This CDR3 spans 19 amino acids. With 1 base removed from V and 0 bases from J, the gap between germline ends came to 21 bases. CDR3 sequence (DNA): TGTGCTCTTGGGGAACCCAGAATTTCTAGACTCATCCACACCGATAAACTCATCTTT. Its protein is CALGEPRISRLIHTDKLIF.